The clone carrying this T cell receptor beta chain has more than one count but fewer than ten. This entry belongs to a study of blood T cell repertoires in COVID-19. The wider study: T cells, B-cell-depleted T cells, or PBMCs provided the cDNA or gDNA that served as material.

The method was immunoSEQ multiplex PCR; TCRdb's version includes in-frame clones alone and lacks a portion of them. The sample contains more than 95,000 clones, about 91% of which appear only once. The CDR3 is 15 residues long. Germline values: CDR1 KGHSY, CDR2 FQNENV. With 4 bases removed from V and 4 bases from J, the gap between germline ends came to 13 bases. This chain joins TRBV16 and TRBJ2-2; TRBD2 might be the D (6 bases). This sequence was found in a human donor in a cohort sampled during active COVID-19. The sample was peripheral blood. The CDR3 loop reads CASSPRGDSTGELFF. CDR3 DNA: TGTGCCAGCAGCCCGCGGGGTGACAGCACCGGGGAGCTGTTTTTT.